This T cell receptor (beta chain) comes out of a study of T-cell memory formation after mild COVID-19. For the study at large: Clustering of TCRs was largely donor specific. Study-level results: A subset of responding clones appeared in pre-infection memory, suggesting cross-reactive memory joined.

The 5'RACE method, run with constant-segment primers, produced TCR alpha and TCR beta cDNA libraries (carrying sample barcodes and UMIs). MiXCR was run by TCRdb on the 5' RACE reads, yielding one entry per CDR3 protein. The sample contains 540,000 or so distinct CDR3 sequences, roughly 20% of which appear only once. This clonotype was counted a few times. Its antigen is still unknown. The CDR3 extends over 16 amino acids. CDR1 is MNHEY and CDR2 is SMNVEV in the germline V gene (reference sequence). V lost 2 bases and J 10 bases, leaving 18 bases between the germline ends. This sequence joins TRBV27 and TRBJ1-6; D is uncertain. The receptor was isolated from an adult woman who had mild COVID-19 (a few samples of this study predate the infection). Cell type and time point are not known. Source material: PBMCs or a T cell subset sorted from them (not recorded which). The CDR3 reads CASSLKQLPTGSPLHF. The CDR3 coding sequence is TGTGCCAGCAGTTTAAAACAACTCCCCACCGGATCACCCCTCCACTTT.